Given below is one T cell receptor beta chain in context. Its antigen is still unknown. Base-call qualities are not available, and no considerably larger clone is one nucleotide away. This entry is derived from a study of CD8 T cells in Susac syndrome (dated 2019 in TCRdb). Study-level background: Of the Susac syndrome patients who were sequenced, eight or nine were in clinical remission while roughly 6 had clinically active disease. At blood withdrawal, Susac syndrome patients were therapy-naive, treated with corticosteroids (with IVIg additionally given to some), or treated with IVIg alone. Whether CD8+ T cell activation and differentiation in Susac syndrome was antigen driven was tested using repertoire sequencing. CD8+ T cell repertoire clonality was compared between around eleven healthy donors, approximately 14 Susac syndrome patients and fewer than 19 multiple sclerosis patients. Overall study results and their limits: The number of individuals in the TCR sequencing and HLA analysis was recognized as being relatively small. Clonal expansion was seen in Susac syndrome CD8+ repertoires, peaking in CD8+ TEMRA cells and being greater in clinically active patients than in remitting ones. In the total CD8+ and CD8+ TEMRA repertoires, about 16 and five Susac-specific public clones, respectively, were identified.

Peripheral blood CD8+ and CD4+ T cells from healthy donors, Susac syndrome patients and multiple sclerosis patients were profiled using high-throughput TCR beta sequencing. The Susac syndrome patients fulfilled recently defined diagnostic criteria for either definite or probable disease. Bulk CD8+ and CD4+ T cells were purified by magnetic negative isolation, whereas CD8+ TEMRA cells were enriched by FACS. Blood was drawn into EDTA tubes, processed within 24 hours, and PBMCs were isolated by density gradient centrifugation. PBMCs intended for TCR sequencing were cryopreserved in liquid nitrogen and thawed later in a water bath at 37 degrees C. The sorted or isolated CD4+, CD8+ and CD8+ TEMRA cells reached a purity of at least 90%. RNA was extracted using the RNeasy kit, and roughly 0.5 to 1 microgram was reverse transcribed with random hexamers. The immunoSEQ multiplex PCR assay, covering 54 Vbeta and 13 Jbeta segments, was used to amplify TCR beta CDR3 regions. PCR amplification bias was corrected using a synthetic template baseline for primer optimization and computational correction. The study's processing was this. Only productive sequences were kept, with reads annotated to V, D and J genes according to IMGT and analyzed in immunoSEQ Analyzer. Clonality was calculated as one minus the Shannon entropy normalized by log2 of the number of productive unique sequences. Public and private clones were assessed among the 100 most prevalent clones of each patient and control. Clones were defined as Susac-specific when absent from the healthy and MS cohorts, from 1,000 to 1,100 published viral clones and from other ImmuneACCESS disease sequences. The raw public reads went through TCRdb reprocessing: fastp at Q25, MiXCR clone calling, in-frame beta chains kept. Each entry is one CDR3 protein sequence, shown with its most common DNA and genes. TCRdb assigned the V and J calls; the authors' analysis was not used. The sample contains more than 95,000 distinct CDR3 sequences, 90% to 95% of them found a single time. Over 0.2% of the sample is held by the ten biggest clonotypes.

Sequencing was done on a sample of CD8+ T cells from PBMCs. The source is a human donor with Susac syndrome.

The nucleotide sequence is TGTGCCAGCAGCCTGTTATCCGGGACAGACACTGAAGCTTTCTTT. This encodes CASSLLSGTDTEAFF. This chain is built from TRBV5-4 and TRBJ1-1, with 7 central nucleotides matching TRBD1. Via the germline V gene (reference sequence), CDR1 is SGHNT and CDR2 YYREEE. The CDR3, from cysteine to phenylalanine, totals 15 residues. Just CDR3 DNA is preserved here, 45 bases in frame from base 1. V is pruned by 4 bases and J by 3 bases, leaving 9 bases of the junction without a gene match.